This TCR beta chain was sequenced for a study of CD8 T cells in Susac syndrome. The germline V gene encodes CDR1 DFQATT and CDR2 SNEGSKA (reference sequence). Trimming pared 5 bases from V and 5 bases from J, leaving 7 bases between. The CDR3 consists of 11 residues. It was with random hexamers that roughly 0.5 to 1 ug RNA was reverse transcribed. With immunoSEQ multiplex PCR, TCR beta CDR3 was amplified across 54 Vbeta and 13 Jbeta. TCRdb processed the immunoSEQ multiplex PCR reads anew with MiXCR; each CDR3 protein has one entry. The sample holds around 150,000 distinct CDR3 sequences, around 96% seen once. Negative isolation was used for CD8+ and CD4+ T cells, and FACS enrichment was applied to TEMRA cells.

The sequencing sample was made of CD4+ T cells from PBMCs. This chain uses TRBV20-1 with TRBJ2-4; D gene unclear. The sequence was collected from a human donor in good health. DNA of the CDR3: TGCAGTGCTGAGACCCAAAACATTCAGTACTTC. Its translation is CSAETQNIQYF.